This T cell receptor (beta chain) comes out of a study of T-cell reconstitution after alpha-beta-depleted transplantation in children. This clonotype was observed at least ten times. Unique molecular identifiers were used to barcode this TCRbeta library. TCRdb called the PCR reads again in MiXCR, with one record for every CDR3 protein. The data contain 120,000 to 150,000 distinct CDR3 sequences, 8.5% to 10% of them singletons. Trimming removed 5 bases at V and 0 bases at J, with 16 bases between. The CDR3 runs 16 residues. The germline CDR1 and CDR2 sequences are SQVTM and ANQGSEA. This chain links TRBV29-1 with TRBJ1-4, with D maybe TRBD1 (6 bases). The sample in question was PBMCs, mostly from graft donor cells, obtained 180 days after TCRalphabeta/CD19-depleted stem cell transplant. The receptor was isolated from a female patient aged 2-10 years who had a stem cell transplant for congenital amegakaryocytic thrombocytopenia, so the T cells may come from the graft donor. CDR3 nucleotides: TGCAGCGTTACAGCCGGGACACCAGCAACTAATGAAAAACTGTTTTTT. This codes for CSVTAGTPATNEKLFF.